One sample yielded the 20 T cell receptor beta chains listed below, sequenced in a study of shared clonotypes between healthy human individuals (dated by TCRdb to the early 2020s). Library method: the immunoSEQ multiplex PCR assay. In TCRdb, the immuneACCESS table is reduced to in-frame sequences with V and J assigned. These tables do not hold every clone; where another copy was compared, an unresolved V gene accounts for under half, and the others remain unexplained. The sample yields millions of clones; roughly nine tenths were counted once. Roughly 0.14% of the sample is taken by the ten largest. The sequenced sample consisted of naive CD4+ T cells sorted from blood. Interpreted using the paper, the cell subset or site label stands for: CD45RA+ positively selected. Every receptor here comes from a man younger than 30 in good health.

V gene TRBV11-2 combines with J gene TRBJ2-1, with TRBD2 identical over 10 bases. Trimming at V came to 5 bases and at J to 4 bases, leaving 5 bases not matched to a gene. The germline CDR1 and CDR2 sequences are SGHAT and FQNNGV. This CDR3 is 15 amino acids long. The CDR3 DNA is TGTGCCAGCAGCCCACTAGCGGGGAGGTACAATGAGCAGTTCTTC. It specifies CASSPLAGRYNEQFF.

With respect to this clone: Different DNA sequences within this sample yield the same CDR3. The chain recombines TRBV30 with TRBJ2-2; 7 nucleotides match TRBD1. The CDR3 is 13 amino acids. V gave up 2 bases and J gave up 4 bases; unmatched junction bases: 1. The germline gives CDR1 GTSNPN, CDR2 SVGIG (reference sequence). The CDR3 region has the DNA TGTGCCTGGAGTCGGGACAGCACCGGGGAGCTGTTTTTT. It translates to CAWSRDSTGELFF.

This chain links TRBV18 with TRBJ1-2, with 8 bases matching TRBD1. The CDR3 is 17 amino acids. V lost 5 bases to trimming and J lost 5 bases; unmatched junction nucleotides: 16. Per the germline V gene, CDR1 is KGHSH and CDR2 is LQKENI. CDR3 region: CASSESPAGGSPYGYTF. The CDR3 nucleotides are TGTGCCAGCTCAGAAAGTCCCGCAGGGGGCTCTCCTTATGGCTACACCTTC.

About this clone itself: Within the sample, other DNA sequences also encode this same CDR3. The rearrangement links TRBV9 to TRBJ2-5; D might be TRBD1 or TRBD2, each matching 6 bases. CDR3 length: 14 amino acids. With 0 bases removed from V and 4 bases from J, the gap between germline ends came to 10 bases. Germline V gene lookup returns CDR1 SGDLS and CDR2 YYNGEE. CDR3 DNA: TGTGCCAGCAGCGTAGGAGGGGGGCGAGAGACCCAGTACTTC. Its protein product is CASSVGGGRETQYF.

The gene calls are TRBV5-1 and TRBJ1-3; 8 positions agree with TRBD1. This CDR3 has 16 residues. V was pared by 5 bases and J by 0 bases, with 7 bases of the junction left unmatched. Per germline, CDR1 SGHRS and CDR2 YFSETQ. The CDR3 DNA is TGCGCCAGCAGTTGGGGACAGGCGAGCTCTGGAAACACCATATATTTT. Translating it yields CASSWGQASSGNTIYF. The variable domain in full, with the rest retrieved from reference TRBV5-1 and TRBJ1-3, is KAGVTQTPRYLIKTRGQQVTLSCSPISGHRSVSWYQQTPGQGLQFLFEYFSETQRNKGNFPGRFSGRQFSNSRSEMNVSTLELGDSALYLCASSWGQASSGNTIYFGEGSWLTVV.

The J gene is TRBJ2-7, the V gene TRBV9; 9 bases match TRBD1. Per the germline V gene, CDR1 is SGDLS and CDR2 is YYNGEE. The V gene end was trimmed by 4 bases and the J gene end by 3 bases; junction bases not matched to a gene: 5. The CDR3 covers 14 residues. CDR3 nucleotide sequence: TGTGCCAGCAGCACAGGACAGGGGCTCTACGAGCAGTACTTC. Amino acid sequence: CASSTGQGLYEQYF.

The CDR3 DNA is TGTGCCTGGAGTCTGGGGGTGGGTGTTAACACCGGGGAGCTGTTTTTT. As protein: CAWSLGVGVNTGELFF. The chain joins TRBV30 to TRBJ2-2, with D perhaps TRBD1 or TRBD2 (5 bases each). Trimming left V 2 bases short and J 2 bases short, with 15 bases between. Germline CDR1 reads GTSNPN; CDR2 reads SVGIG (reference sequence). The CDR3 contains 16 residues.

The chain couples TRBV5-4 to TRBJ1-6; weak D call: TRBD1 (6 bases). With 4 bases removed from V and 12 bases from J, the gap between germline ends came to 20 bases. The CDR3 has 15 residues. CDR1 is SGHNT, CDR2 YYREEE, per germline (reference sequence). CDR3 sequence reads: CASSRGGHEFEPLHF. CDR3 coding DNA: TGTGCCAGCAGCCGAGGGGGACACGAGTTCGAACCCCTCCACTTT.

The chain carries TRBV7-9 and TRBJ2-5, with D tentatively TRBD1 or TRBD2 (5 bases each). V lost 5 bases and J lost 1, with 14 bases in between. Germline CDR1 and CDR2: SEHNR and FQNEAQ (reference sequence). There are 15 residues in the CDR3. As DNA, the CDR3 is TGTGCCAGCAGCCCCACCGGGACGTCCCAAGAGACCCAGTACTTC. It specifies CASSPTGTSQETQYF.

A remark on this clone: This same CDR3 is encoded by further DNA sequences in the sample. The J gene is TRBJ2-5, the V gene TRBV18; D unclear. The germline V gene encodes CDR1 KGHSH and CDR2 LQKENI. The CDR3 has 14 residues. V was cut by 1 base and J by 5 bases, with 11 bases left in between. CDR3 DNA: TGTGCCAGCTCACCACAGGGTTCCCGGGAGACCCAGTACTTC. Translating gives CASSPQGSRETQYF.

The V gene is TRBV6-6, the J gene TRBJ1-3; no firm D call. Germline V CDR1 and CDR2: MNHNY, SVGAGI (reference sequence). CDR3 length: 16 amino acids. Trimming removed 0 bases from V and 0 bases from J, with 9 bases in between. CDR3 region: CASSYSNSNSGNTIYF. The CDR3 DNA is TGTGCCAGCAGTTACTCGAATAGCAACTCTGGAAACACCATATATTTT.

This chain links TRBV5-1 with TRBJ2-1; 7 nucleotides agree with TRBD1. Germline V CDR1 and CDR2: SGHRS, YFSETQ. The ends lost 4 bases at V and 8 bases at J; junction bases unmatched: 6. The CDR3 covers 13 residues. CDR3 sequence (DNA): TGCGCCAGCAGCCTAGGACAGGCCGATGAGCAGTTCTTC. Its translation is CASSLGQADEQFF.

This chain uses TRBV7-9 with TRBJ2-5; a weak D match, TRBD2 (5 bases). CDR3 length: 14 residues. V shed 5 bases and J shed 2 bases, with 12 bases lying between them. CDR1 is SEHNR and CDR2 is FQNEAQ in the germline V gene (reference sequence). The CDR3: CASSTGLKQETQYF. CDR3 coding DNA: TGTGCCAGCAGCACTGGACTGAAGCAAGAGACCCAGTACTTC.

On this clone: The sample has other DNA sequences that encode this CDR3 too. The chain uses TRBV2 and TRBJ1-3, with no clear D. The CDR3 sequence is 12 residues long. V lost 2 bases to trimming and J lost 2 bases, with 1 base between them. Germline V gene lookup returns CDR1 SNHLY and CDR2 FYNNEI. CDR3 residues: CASSETGNTIYF. In DNA, the CDR3 is TGTGCCAGCAGTGAAACTGGAAACACCATATATTTT.

This rearrangement joins TRBV6-1 to TRBJ2-1, with 7 bases matching TRBD2. There are 13 residues in the CDR3. The V gene's germline CDR1 is MNHNS and CDR2 SASEGT. Losses at the gene ends were 4 bases for V and 6 bases for J; bases not matched to a gene: 3. CDR3 coding DNA: TGTGCCAGCAGTGTGACTAGCTCCAATGAGCAGTTCTTC. The encoded protein is CASSVTSSNEQFF.

The rearrangement joins TRBV11-2 to TRBJ1-2, with D unclear. Germline V gene lookup returns CDR1 SGHAT and CDR2 FQNNGV. V shed 0 bases and J shed 4 bases, with 9 bases lying between them. This CDR3 spans 14 amino acids. The CDR3 region is CASSLDRTGYGYTF. Written as DNA, the CDR3 is TGTGCCAGCAGCTTAGATAGGACCGGCTATGGCTACACCTTC.

In DNA form, the CDR3 reads TGTGCCAGCAGCTCGGCGACAGGTTCCCTGTCCGGAAACACCATATATTTT. Translation gives CASSSATGSLSGNTIYF. This sequence joins TRBV7-9 and TRBJ1-3, with TRBD1 as a possible D gene (6 bases). This CDR3 region has 17 residues. Germline-derived CDR1 and CDR2 are SEHNR and FQNEAQ (reference sequence). V dropped 4 bases and J dropped 4 bases, with 20 bases sitting between them.

The chain couples TRBV13 to TRBJ2-3; 12 bases are shared with TRBD2. With V trimmed by 4 bases and J by 2 bases, 7 bases remained unmatched. This CDR3 is 17 amino acids long. Per the germline V gene, CDR1 is PRHDT and CDR2 is FYEKMQ (reference sequence). CDR3 nucleotide sequence: TGTGCCAGCAGCTCTATACTAGCGGGAGGAACCACAGATACGCAGTATTTT. Amino acid sequence: CASSSILAGGTTDTQYF.

This chain connects TRBV5-1 to TRBJ2-2; 9 nucleotides align to TRBD1. Germline CDR1 is SGHRS and CDR2 is YFSETQ. The length of the CDR3 is 18 residues. V was clipped by 0 bases and J by 4 bases; unmatched bases: 10. The CDR3 is CASSLGPGQGSSTGELFF. CDR3 DNA sequence: TGCGCCAGCAGCTTGGGACCTGGACAGGGGTCGAGCACCGGGGAGCTGTTTTTT.

The chain carries TRBV7-2 and TRBJ2-5, with D perhaps matching TRBD1 or TRBD2 (5 bases each). CDR3 length: 15 residues. Germline V gene data show CDR1 as SGHTA and CDR2 as FQGNSA. Trimming left V 3 bases short and J 2 bases short, with 13 bases between. The CDR3 region is CASSLGRSWQETQYF. The CDR3, as DNA: TGTGCCAGCAGCTTGGGACGGAGCTGGCAAGAGACCCAGTACTTC.